This is a list of T cell receptor beta chains from one sample in a study of blood T cell repertoires in COVID-19. Sequenced by immunoSEQ multiplex PCR; TCRdb stores in-frame clones only, minus some. This table has 95,000 to 100,000 clones, around 90% appearing once. Specimen: peripheral blood. The receptors come from a man aged 50-60 years with acute or convalescent COVID-19. The CDR3 runs from the conserved cysteine through the conserved F or W. D genes are given only for firm matches. Not every row has a clone size; where given, it reads once, few, many or a size class.

V	size	D	J	CDR3	DNA
TRBV18	once	NA	TRBJ1-6	CASSPGGGISPLHF	TGTGCCAGCTCACCCGGGGGGGGCATTTCACCCCTCCACTTT
TRBV5-1	NA	NA	TRBJ2-1	CASSYLGVNEQFF	TGCGCCAGCAGCTATCTAGGGGTCAATGAGCAGTTCTTC
TRBV28	few	NA	TRBJ1-6	CASAGGARYNSPLHF	TGTGCCAGCGCTGGGGGGGCGCGGTATAATTCACCCCTCCACTTT
TRBV4-3	NA	NA	TRBJ1-2	CASSPIGTTGYTF	TGCGCCAGCAGCCCAATAGGGACAACTGGCTACACCTTC
TRBV6-5	NA	NA	TRBJ1-2	CASGVSFVVGYTF	TGTGCCAGCGGAGTTTCATTTGTTGTTGGCTACACCTTC
TRBV29-1	NA	TRBD2	TRBJ2-5	CSSRGGQGETQYF	TGCAGCTCCCGGGGGGGCCAGGGAGAGACCCAGTACTTC
TRBV7-9	NA	TRBD1	TRBJ2-6	CASSSQGTGANVLTF	TGTGCCAGCAGCTCACAGGGGACTGGGGCCAACGTCCTGACTTTC
TRBV9	NA	TRBD1	TRBJ1-2	CASSRDRGFYGYTF	TGTGCCAGCAGCCGGGACAGGGGATTTTATGGCTACACCTTC
TRBV25-1	NA	NA	TRBJ2-7	CASSEGRTGEQYF	TGTGCCAGCAGCGAGGGCCGGACCGGCGAGCAGTACTTC
TRBV6-1	NA	NA	TRBJ1-5	CASSDREGNQPQHF	TGTGCCAGCAGTGACAGGGAGGGCAATCAGCCCCAGCATTTT
TRBV10-3	NA	NA	TRBJ2-3	CAISDSKGGAVNTQYF	TGTGCCATCAGTGACTCAAAAGGGGGGGCTGTAAATACGCAGTATTTT
TRBV7-8	NA	NA	TRBJ1-6	CASSSPEIDSPLHF	TGTGCCAGCAGCTCCCCGGAGATCGATTCACCCCTCCACTTT
TRBV6-1	NA	TRBD1	TRBJ1-1	CASSEVPAGGNTEAFF	TGTGCCAGCAGTGAAGTTCCCGCAGGGGGGAACACTGAAGCTTTCTTT
TRBV28	NA	TRBD1	TRBJ2-7	CASKTGGLHEQYF	TGTGCCAGCAAAACAGGGGGCTTACACGAGCAGTACTTC
TRBV6-4	NA	TRBD1	TRBJ2-7	CASSDLGQGANAPYEQYF	TGTGCCAGCAGTGACCTTGGACAGGGGGCGAATGCACCCTACGAGCAGTACTTC
TRBV5-1	NA	NA	TRBJ1-4	CASSLAFEKLFF	TGCGCCAGCAGCTTGGCCTTCGAAAAACTGTTTTTT
TRBV27	NA	NA	TRBJ2-6	CASSLSTVLSGANVLTF	TGTGCCAGCAGTTTATCTACGGTACTCTCTGGGGCCAACGTCCTGACTTTC
TRBV18	NA	NA	TRBJ1-3	CASSPDVRDSGNTIYF	TGTGCCAGCTCACCAGACGTCAGGGACTCTGGAAACACCATATATTTT
TRBV28	NA	TRBD1	TRBJ1-5	CASSFKGAAQPQHF	TGTGCCAGCAGTTTTAAGGGGGCAGCTCAGCCCCAGCATTTT
TRBV4-1	NA	NA	TRBJ2-7	CASSQEVGGPYEQYF	TGCGCCAGCAGCCAAGAAGTTGGGGGCCCCTACGAGCAGTACTTC
TRBV5-1	NA	NA	TRBJ1-1	CASSLSIGREGEAFF	TGCGCCAGCAGCTTGTCAATCGGCAGGGAAGGTGAAGCTTTCTTT
TRBV14	NA	NA	TRBJ1-1	CASSQVGGPEAFF	TGTGCCAGCAGCCAAGTCGGGGGTCCTGAAGCTTTCTTT
TRBV7-8	NA	NA	TRBJ1-1	CASSSHRENTEAFF	TGTGCCAGCAGCTCGCACAGGGAGAACACTGAAGCTTTCTTT
TRBV7-9	NA	NA	TRBJ2-2	CASSRGSLASGELFF	TGTGCCAGCAGTAGAGGTTCTTTAGCATCCGGGGAGCTGTTTTTT
TRBV7-9	NA	TRBD1	TRBJ1-2	CASSSPPTGKNYGYTF	TGTGCCAGCAGCTCCCCCCCGACAGGGAAAAACTATGGCTACACCTTC
TRBV6-5	once	TRBD1	TRBJ1-6	CASSNRGSPLHF	TGTGCCAGCAGCAACAGGGGGTCACCCCTCCACTTT
TRBV3-1/TRBV3-2	few	NA	TRBJ2-7	CASSQGPGGFYEQYF	TGTGCCAGCAGCCAAGGACCCGGAGGATTCTACGAGCAGTACTTC
TRBV12-3/TRBV12-4	NA	NA	TRBJ1-5	CASSWGGGQPQHF	TGTGCCAGCAGTTGGGGCGGGGGTCAGCCCCAGCATTTT
TRBV18	NA	NA	TRBJ1-2	CASSPTDRGGYTF	TGTGCCAGCTCACCAACAGACCGTGGTGGCTACACCTTC
TRBV4-2	few	TRBD1	TRBJ2-7	CASSHTTGSYEQYF	TGTGCCAGCAGCCACACGACAGGGTCCTACGAGCAGTACTTC
TRBV9	NA	NA	TRBJ1-3	CASSDNRVLSSGNTIYF	TGTGCCAGCAGCGATAATCGGGTCCTGAGCTCTGGAAACACCATATATTTT
TRBV5-5	NA	TRBD1	TRBJ1-1	CASSWGATGEAFF	TGTGCCAGCAGCTGGGGCGCGACAGGGGAAGCTTTCTTT
TRBV5-1	NA	TRBD1	TRBJ2-7	CASSPEGTGVSYEQYF	TGCGCCAGCAGCCCGGAAGGGACAGGGGTCTCCTACGAGCAGTACTTC